These 15 T cell receptor beta chains originate from one sample sequenced in a study of cytotoxic CD8 clonotypes in ibrutinib-treated CLL. This table comes from immunoSEQ multiplex PCR, and its TCRdb copy is limited to in-frame clones, with some not included. Of about 140,000 clones in the sample, 70% to 90% were seen once. Sequencing used PBMCs, obtained after 36 months of ibrutinib treatment. Receptors were obtained from a human donor with chronic lymphocytic leukemia.

V usage is TRBV5-6 and J usage is TRBJ1-2; D is ambiguous. The germline gives CDR1 SGHDT, CDR2 YYEEEE. CDR3 length: 16 amino acids. The V end was cut by 2 bases, the J end by 3 bases, with 17 bases between. CDR3 in amino acids: CASSFLSVAGDYGYTF. The CDR3 bases are TGTGCCAGCAGCTTTTTATCAGTGGCCGGGGACTATGGCTACACCTTC.

The chain carries TRBV19 and TRBJ2-7, with D unresolved. The germline V gene has CDR1 LNHDA and CDR2 SQIVND (reference sequence). V was trimmed by 4 bases and J by 3 bases, leaving 10 bases between them. The CDR3 extends over 13 amino acids. The DNA of the CDR3 is TGTGCCAGTAGTACACAGCTGTACTACGAGCAGTACTTC. Translation: CASSTQLYYEQYF.

The chain carries TRBV10-3 and TRBJ2-3, with 9 positions matching TRBD1. V lost 6 bases and J lost 4; bases outside the gene matches: 8. The germline V gene encodes CDR1 ENHRY and CDR2 SYGVKD. This CDR3 is 15 amino acids long. In DNA form, the CDR3 reads TGTGCCATCAGCGAGGGACAGGGTGGGGCAGATACGCAGTATTTT. Its translation: CAISEGQGGADTQYF.

V is TRBV13 and J is TRBJ1-1; D gene uncertain. Trimming pared 5 bases from V and 2 bases from J, leaving 6 bases between. CDR3 length: 12 residues. The germline V gene has CDR1 PRHDT and CDR2 FYEKMQ (reference sequence). CDR3 nucleotide sequence: TGTGCCAGCAGCCTCCTCAACACTGAAGCTTTCTTT. This codes for CASSLLNTEAFF. The entire variable domain, with the rest obtained from reference TRBV13 and TRBJ1-1, is as follows: AAGVIQSPRHLIKEKRETATLKCYPIPRHDTVYWYQQGPGQDPQFLISFYEKMQSDKGSIPDRFSAQQFSDYHSELNMSSLELGDSALYFCASSLLNTEAFFGQGTRLTVV.

The chain has TRBV6-5 and TRBJ1-4; TRBD1 matches at 9 bases. CDR1 is MNHEY and CDR2 is SVGAGI in the germline V gene. CDR3 size: 15 residues. With 5 bases clipped from V and 5 bases from J, the junction kept 6 bases outside the gene matches. CDR3 protein: CASSHPGTGNEKLFF. CDR3 sequence (DNA): TGTGCCAGCAGTCACCCCGGGACAGGGAATGAAAAACTGTTTTTT.

This clone showed up just once. The rearrangement links TRBV5-1 to TRBJ2-7; 10 bases are a match to TRBD1. V was pared by 3 bases and J by 1 base, with 1 base of the junction left unmatched. This CDR3 is 14 amino acids long. The germline V gene encodes CDR1 SGHRS and CDR2 YFSETQ. The CDR3 DNA reads as TGCGCCAGCAGCTGGGACAGGGGTTCCTACGAGCAGTACTTC. It translates to CASSWDRGSYEQYF. Complete variable domain (other parts from reference TRBV5-1 and TRBJ2-7): KAGVTQTPRYLIKTRGQQVTLSCSPISGHRSVSWYQQTPGQGLQFLFEYFSETQRNKGNFPGRFSGRQFSNSRSEMNVSTLELGDSALYLCASSWDRGSYEQYFGPGTRLTVT.

The J gene is TRBJ1-4, the V gene TRBV7-9; TRBD1 matches at 8 bases. Trimming at V came to 5 bases and at J to 2 bases, leaving 4 bases not matched to a gene. The CDR3 sequence is 15 residues long. Germline V gene data show CDR1 as SEHNR and CDR2 as FQNEAQ (reference sequence). CDR3 in DNA: TGTGCCAGCAGCCTGCAGGGGGCGACTAATGAAAAACTGTTTTTT. Its translation is CASSLQGATNEKLFF. The whole variable domain, filled in from reference TRBV7-9 and TRBJ1-4, reads DTGVSQNPRHKITKRGQNVTFRCDPISEHNRLYWYRQTLGQGPEFLTYFQNEAQLEKSRLLSDRFSAERPKGSFSTLEIQRTEQGDSAMYLCASSLQGATNEKLFFGSGTQLSVL.

The CDR3 protein is CASSRDTLNTGELFF. The CDR3 DNA reads TGTGCCAGCAGCCGCGACACCTTGAACACCGGGGAGCTGTTTTTT. This chain joins TRBV7-9 and TRBJ2-2; no clear D. The CDR3 sequence is 15 residues long. From germline, CDR1 is SEHNR and CDR2 FQNEAQ (reference sequence). V shed 5 bases and J shed 1 base, with 11 bases lying between them.

The chain links TRBV7-9 to TRBJ2-1; 7 nucleotides agree with TRBD1. This CDR3 contains 15 residues. Losses at the gene ends were 5 bases for V and 0 bases for J; bases not matched to a gene: 4. From germline, CDR1 is SEHNR and CDR2 FQNEAQ (reference sequence). The DNA for the CDR3 is TGTGCCAGCAGCAAAGACAGGGACTCCTACAATGAGCAGTTCTTC. Its protein is CASSKDRDSYNEQFF.

This clone was seen a handful of times. The V gene is TRBV30, the J gene TRBJ1-5; D possibly corresponds to TRBD1 (5 bases). The CDR3 runs 13 residues. Germline lookup yields CDR1 GTSNPN and CDR2 SVGIG (reference sequence). Trimming removed 2 bases at V and 1 base at J, with 6 bases between. The CDR3 loop reads CAWSPGSNQPQHF. CDR3 nucleotide sequence: TGTGCCTGGAGTCCAGGGAGCAATCAGCCCCAGCATTTT.

This clone was seen a handful of times. V usage is TRBV19 and J usage is TRBJ2-3; tentative D call: TRBD2 (5 bases). CDR1 is LNHDA and CDR2 is SQIVND in the germline V gene (reference sequence). CDR3 length equals 11 residues. Deletions cut 6 bases from V and 6 bases from J, with 7 bases between. The CDR3 region is CASRRADTQYF. The CDR3 DNA reads TGTGCCAGTAGGCGGGCGGATACGCAGTATTTT.

V and J are TRBV9 and TRBJ1-1; D is undetermined. V was pared by 3 bases and J by 3 bases, with 6 bases between. Germline loops: CDR1 SGDLS, CDR2 YYNGEE. The CDR3 loop spans 12 amino acids. The CDR3 coding sequence is TGTGCCAGCAGCGGAGGAGACACTGAAGCTTTCTTT. Its protein is CASSGGDTEAFF. The entire variable domain, with the rest obtained from reference TRBV9 and TRBJ1-1, is as follows: DSGVTQTPKHLITATGQRVTLRCSPRSGDLSVYWYQQSLDQGLQFLIQYYNGEERAKGNILERFSAQQFPDLHSELNLSSLELGDSALYFCASSGGDTEAFFGQGTRLTVV.

This rearrangement joins TRBV19 to TRBJ1-2; the D is unclear. Germline CDR1 LNHDA, CDR2 SQIVND (reference sequence). CDR3 length: 14 residues. V lost 1 base, J lost 6 bases, and 12 bases lay in between. This CDR3 is CASSIGGGSDGYTF. DNA for the CDR3: TGTGCCAGTAGTATAGGTGGAGGGAGCGATGGCTACACCTTC.

This chain joins TRBV5-1 and TRBJ2-1; D not resolved. Trimming pared 4 bases from V and 7 bases from J, leaving 9 bases between. Germline CDR1 reads SGHRS; CDR2 reads YFSETQ. The CDR3 sequence is 12 residues long. The CDR3 loop reads CASSPVGNEQFF. The CDR3 nucleotides read TGCGCCAGCAGCCCGGTGGGTAATGAGCAGTTCTTC.

The chain is built from TRBV27 and TRBJ2-1; TRBD2 matches at 9 bases. The CDR3 totals 14 residues. The V gene end was trimmed by 3 bases and the J gene end by 8 bases; junction bases not matched to a gene: 5. The germline V gene encodes CDR1 MNHEY and CDR2 SMNVEV (reference sequence). Written as DNA, the CDR3 is TGTGCCAGCAGTTTTGGGGGACTAGCAGATGAGCAGTTCTTC. This encodes CASSFGGLADEQFF.